Each of the 32 T cell receptor beta chains below was sequenced from the same sample in a study of a mutant IDH1 vaccine in newly diagnosed glioma (dated by TCRdb to the early 2020s). The library was obtained by the immunoSEQ multiplex PCR assay. What TCRdb holds here is the immuneACCESS table cut down to in-frame rearrangements. Part of the clones is not present; checked against another copy, under half of the missing clones reflect an unresolved V gene, and the others are unexplained. The sample records some 56,000 clones, roughly 80% of which are singletons. The ten largest clones capture roughly 5.3% of the sample. Antigen specificity for these receptors is unknown. The time point label of this sample denotes: week 47, end of study. Each vaccine dose was 300 ug of a 20-mer mutant IDH1 peptide in Montanide, given subcutaneously with topical imiquimod. Sequences were derived from PBMCs, sampled from a glioma patient whose treatment included an IDH1 peptide vaccine. Source of these receptors: a man aged 45-60 years with glioma.

V is TRBV29-1 and J is TRBJ1-1, with D uncertain. CDR1 and CDR2 from the germline V gene are SQVTM and ANQGSEA. The CDR3 has 11 residues. V gave up 3 bases and J gave up 4 bases, with 6 bases separating them. The CDR3 loop is CSVDGSTEAFF. In DNA, the CDR3 is TGCAGCGTTGATGGCAGCACTGAAGCTTTCTTT.

J is TRBJ1-4 and V is TRBV5-1; unclear D gene. Germline V lookup: CDR1 SGHRS, CDR2 YFSETQ. This CDR3 comprises 14 residues. Deletions cut 2 bases from V and 5 bases from J, with 10 bases between. CDR3 coding DNA: TGCGCCAGCAGCTTCTCGGGGTTGAATGAAAAACTGTTTTTT. This gives the protein CASSFSGLNEKLFF.

The V call is TRBV5-1, the J call TRBJ2-1, with TRBD1 matching over 9 bases. With V trimmed by 5 bases and J by 8 bases, 20 bases remained unmatched. CDR1 is SGHRS, CDR2 YFSETQ, per germline. The length of the CDR3 is 18 residues. The CDR3 loop is CASRLTRFLGQGLHEQFF. The CDR3 DNA reads as TGCGCCAGCAGACTCACTCGCTTCCTGGGACAGGGATTGCATGAGCAGTTCTTC. Together with reference TRBV5-1 and TRBJ2-1, the CDR3 gives the full variable domain: KAGVTQTPRYLIKTRGQQVTLSCSPISGHRSVSWYQQTPGQGLQFLFEYFSETQRNKGNFPGRFSGRQFSNSRSEMNVSTLELGDSALYLCASRLTRFLGQGLHEQFFGPGTRLTVL.

This clone has only one observation. The chain carries TRBV4-1 and TRBJ1-5; no clear D gene. The V end lost 1 base, the J end lost 6 bases, and 4 bases lay between the germline ends. The CDR3 length is 12 residues. Per the germline V gene, CDR1 is MGHRA and CDR2 is YSYEKL. The CDR3 loop is CASSQGAQPQHF. The CDR3 nucleotides read TGCGCCAGCAGCCAAGGGGCTCAGCCCCAGCATTTT.

The V gene is TRBV6-5, the J gene TRBJ1-1; 7 nucleotides match TRBD1. Losses at the gene ends were 2 bases for V and 4 bases for J; bases not matched to a gene: 10. The germline gives CDR1 MNHEY, CDR2 SVGAGI. CDR3 size: 16 residues. The CDR3 protein is CASSYSGTAGGTEAFF. In DNA form, the CDR3 reads TGTGCCAGCAGTTACAGCGGGACAGCCGGCGGCACTGAAGCTTTCTTT.

This clone rates as medium-sized (0.01 to 0.1%). The identical CDR3 is also encoded by other nucleotide sequences in the sample. V and J are TRBV6-6 and TRBJ1-1, with TRBD1 as a possible D gene (6 bases). Germline loops: CDR1 MNHNY, CDR2 SVGAGI (reference sequence). The V end lost 8 bases, the J end lost 1 base, and 11 bases lay between the germline ends. This CDR3 is 13 amino acids long. The CDR3 reads CASRPRGNTEAFF. The CDR3 coding sequence is TGTGCCAGCCGACCCAGGGGGAACACTGAAGCTTTCTTT.

This clone was detected a few times. The chain couples TRBV4-1 to TRBJ2-5; no clear D gene. Germline V gives CDR1 MGHRA, CDR2 YSYEKL. The CDR3 consists of 15 residues. Trimming took off 2 bases at V and 1 base at J, with 11 bases between the two ends. Here the CDR3 DNA reads TGCGCCAGCAGCCAATCGGCGGCAGCCCAAGAGACCCAGTACTTC. Protein product: CASSQSAAAQETQYF.

The chain carries TRBV4-3 and TRBJ2-1, with a tentative D call TRBD1 (6 bases). In germline, CDR1 is LGHNA, CDR2 YSLEER. Trimming stripped 0 bases from V and 2 bases from J, with 11 bases between. This CDR3 is built from 16 residues. The CDR3 loop is CASSQDQWTAYNEQFF. CDR3 sequence (DNA): TGCGCCAGCAGCCAAGATCAATGGACAGCCTACAATGAGCAGTTCTTC.

V usage is TRBV7-4 and J usage is TRBJ2-3; 9 nucleotides line up with TRBD1. V shed 5 bases and J 5 bases; nucleotides not matched to a gene: 11. The CDR3 runs to 16 residues. In germline, CDR1 is SGHVT, CDR2 SQSDAQ. CDR3 in amino acids: CASSRPTGGQGDTQYF. The CDR3, as DNA: TGTGCCAGCAGCAGGCCCACAGGGGGCCAAGGAGATACGCAGTATTTT.

The chain employs TRBV29-1 and TRBJ1-4; D unresolved. V lost 4 bases and J 0 bases, leaving 9 bases between the germline ends. CDR3 size: 14 residues. Germline assignment: CDR1 SQVTM and CDR2 ANQGSEA. DNA for the CDR3: TGCAGCGTTGCATGGACCGCAACTAATGAAAAACTGTTTTTT. It translates to CSVAWTATNEKLFF.

The J gene is TRBJ2-3, the V gene TRBV4-1; the D is unclear. The CDR3 covers 14 residues. Trimming removed 0 bases from V and 3 bases from J, with 7 bases in between. Germline-derived CDR1 and CDR2 are MGHRA and YSYEKL. CDR3 amino acids: CASSQDRATDTQYF. The CDR3 DNA sequence: TGCGCCAGCAGCCAAGACAGAGCTACAGATACGCAGTATTTT.

The rearrangement joins TRBV19 to TRBJ2-2; D gene ambiguous. The germline V gene encodes CDR1 LNHDA and CDR2 SQIVND (reference sequence). This CDR3 is 14 amino acids long. Between the trimmed V and J ends, which lost 2 bases and 1 base, there was a span of 5 bases. The CDR3 reads CASSILGNTGELFF. The CDR3 region has the DNA TGTGCCAGTAGTATATTGGGGAACACCGGGGAGCTGTTTTTT.

The V and J genes are TRBV30 and TRBJ1-5, with 10 bases aligning to TRBD1. The CDR3 is 14 amino acids. Unmatched junction bases numbered 6, after V lost 4 bases and J lost 6 bases. Per the germline V gene, CDR1 is GTSNPN and CDR2 is SVGIG (reference sequence). The CDR3 DNA reads TGTGCCTGGAAAGGGACAGGGGAAGGTCAGCCCCAGCATTTT. Translation gives CAWKGTGEGQPQHF.

The chain recombines TRBV29-1 with TRBJ2-1; D might be TRBD1 (6 bases). V shed 8 bases and J shed 8 bases, with 13 bases lying between them. This CDR3 has 11 residues. CDR1 SQVTM and CDR2 ANQGSEA come from the germline V gene. The CDR3 loop is CSLAGVHEQFF. The CDR3 DNA reads as TGCAGCCTCGCAGGGGTCCATGAGCAGTTCTTC.

This clone was seen more than once but under ten times. DNA of the CDR3: TGTGCCAGCTCACGACAAGACACTGAAGCTTTCTTT. Protein sequence: CASSRQDTEAFF. The gene calls are TRBV18 and TRBJ1-1; D ambiguous. Trimming shortened V by 4 bases and J by 3 bases, and 6 bases separated the two germline ends. CDR3 size: 12 residues. CDR1 KGHSH and CDR2 LQKENI come from the germline V gene.

V gene TRBV15 combines with J gene TRBJ2-1; 8 positions match TRBD2. The CDR3 totals 16 residues. The trim removed 0 bases at V and 3 bases at J, leaving 4 bases unmatched. Germline V gene sequence: CDR1 LNHNV, CDR2 YYDKDF (reference sequence). The chain's CDR3 is CATSRDREGSYNEQFF. As DNA, the CDR3 is TGTGCCACCAGCAGAGATCGGGAGGGTAGCTACAATGAGCAGTTCTTC.

The chain couples TRBV4-1 to TRBJ2-3, with 11 bases lining up with TRBD2. The V and J ends lost 2 bases and 2 bases, in that order; junction bases with no gene match: 6. The CDR3 runs 17 residues. Germline CDR1 reads MGHRA; CDR2 reads YSYEKL. CDR3 residues: CASSQTTSGGYTDTQYF. The CDR3 DNA sequence: TGCGCCAGCAGCCAAACAACTAGCGGGGGTTACACAGATACGCAGTATTTT.

The chain combines TRBV29-1 with TRBJ1-2, with a tentative D call TRBD1 (5 bases). Germline CDR1 and CDR2: SQVTM and ANQGSEA. The ends were cut back, 3 bases at V and 1 base at J, with 12 bases in the middle. This CDR3 is built from 14 residues. As DNA, the CDR3 is TGCAGCGTTGACCCGGACAAGATTAACTATGGCTACACCTTC. Protein sequence: CSVDPDKINYGYTF.

The chain couples TRBV10-3 to TRBJ1-3; weak D call: TRBD1 (6 bases). The germline gives CDR1 ENHRY, CDR2 SYGVKD. V was cut by 10 bases and J by 0 bases, with 13 bases left in between. The CDR3 has 14 residues. The CDR3 protein is CATFNRDSGNTIYF. In nucleotides, the CDR3 is TGTGCCACTTTTAACAGGGACTCTGGAAACACCATATATTTT.

The genes are TRBV30 and TRBJ1-6; TRBD1 might be the D (5 bases). The CDR3 runs to 13 residues. Germline V gives CDR1 GTSNPN, CDR2 SVGIG (reference sequence). Trimming removed 1 base from V and 6 bases from J, with 7 bases in between. The CDR3 loop reads CAWSGGVNSPLHF. CDR3 DNA sequence: TGTGCCTGGAGTGGGGGGGTTAATTCACCCCTCCACTTT.

The V gene is TRBV4-3, the J gene TRBJ2-1, with D possibly TRBD2 on 7 matching bases. From germline, CDR1 is LGHNA and CDR2 YSLEER. The V end lost 0 bases, the J end lost 9 bases, and 21 bases lay between the germline ends. CDR3 size: 17 residues. The CDR3 spells CASSQEKGGGVYGEQFF. The CDR3 nucleotides are TGCGCCAGCAGCCAAGAAAAAGGCGGGGGCGTATATGGTGAGCAGTTCTTC.

The chain is built from TRBV5-4 and TRBJ1-3; 10 bases are a match to TRBD1. The CDR3 sequence is 19 residues long. With V trimmed by 2 bases and J by 2 bases, 13 bases remained unmatched. Germline CDR1 reads SGHNT; CDR2 reads YYREEE (reference sequence). CDR3 DNA: TGTGCCAGCAGCTTCTCAAACCGGGACAGGGGAAATACTGGAAACACCATATATTTT. Its translation: CASSFSNRDRGNTGNTIYF.

V is TRBV30 and J is TRBJ2-7, with 11 bases aligning to TRBD2. Germline CDR1 reads GTSNPN; CDR2 reads SVGIG (reference sequence). J gave up 4 bases and V 3 bases, and 2 bases lay outside the gene matches. This CDR3 spans 13 amino acids. The CDR3 DNA is TGTGCCTGGAGCGGACTAGCGGGTTACGAGCAGTACTTC. This translates into CAWSGLAGYEQYF.

V is TRBV10-3 and J is TRBJ2-2; D unclear. The V end was cut by 6 bases, the J end by 2 bases, with 7 bases between. CDR1 ENHRY and CDR2 SYGVKD come from the germline V gene. The CDR3 is 13 amino acids. DNA of the CDR3: TGTGCCATCAGCTACGGAAACACCGGGGAGCTGTTTTTT. This encodes CAISYGNTGELFF.

This clone came up a few times. The chain recombines TRBV30 with TRBJ1-1; D might be TRBD1 (6 bases). Germline CDR1 GTSNPN, CDR2 SVGIG (reference sequence). The CDR3 has 13 residues. Trimming stripped 2 bases from V and 1 base from J, with 8 bases between. Written as DNA, the CDR3 is TGTGCCTGGAGTATACAGGGGAACACTGAAGCTTTCTTT. Translation gives CAWSIQGNTEAFF. Drawing the rest from reference TRBV30 and TRBJ1-1, the complete variable domain is SQTIHQWPATLVQPVGSPLSLECTVEGTSNPNLYWYRQAAGRGLQLLFYSVGIGQISSEVPQNLSASRPQDRQFILSSKKLLLSDSGFYLCAWSIQGNTEAFFGQGTRLTVV.

The V and J genes are TRBV5-4 and TRBJ2-5; D might be TRBD1 (6 bases). Between the trimmed V and J ends, which lost 4 bases and 5 bases, there was a span of 15 bases. The germline V gene encodes CDR1 SGHNT and CDR2 YYREEE (reference sequence). This CDR3 contains 14 residues. The CDR3, as DNA: TGTGCCAGCAGCCAAGGGACATCATCCGAGACCCAGTACTTC. Protein sequence: CASSQGTSSETQYF.

The genes are TRBV9 and TRBJ1-1; 7 bases map to TRBD1. V dropped 0 bases and J dropped 5; count of bases not matched to a gene: 7. The CDR3 spans 15 residues. CDR1 is SGDLS, CDR2 YYNGEE, per germline. In DNA form, the CDR3 reads TGTGCCAGCAGCGTAGTCCCTACAGGGGAGACTGAAGCTTTCTTT. Translated, it gives CASSVVPTGETEAFF.

The rearrangement uses TRBV7-3 and TRBJ2-3; 7 nucleotides match TRBD1. There are 14 residues in the CDR3. CDR1 is SGHTA and CDR2 is FQGTGA in the germline V gene. V shed 5 bases and J 3 bases; nucleotides not matched to a gene: 5. The CDR3: CASSPNRGTDTQYF. CDR3 in DNA: TGTGCCAGCAGCCCGAACAGGGGTACAGATACGCAGTATTTT.

The chain recombines TRBV12-5 with TRBJ1-2, with D possibly being TRBD1 (5 bases). The CDR3 has 13 residues. Trimming took off 6 bases at V and 2 bases at J, with 10 bases between the two ends. From germline, CDR1 is LGHNT and CDR2 FRNRAP. For the CDR3, the DNA is TGTGCTAGTGGACTGACAGAAAACTATGGCTACACCTTC. As protein: CASGLTENYGYTF.

This clone was seen only a few times. This rearrangement joins TRBV7-2 to TRBJ1-5; TRBD1 might be the D (5 bases). The CDR3 length is 15 residues. Trimming cost V 2 bases and J 0 bases, with 8 bases left between them. Per the germline V gene, CDR1 is SGHTA and CDR2 is FQGNSA. The DNA of the CDR3 is TGTGCCAGCAGCTTATGGGGGGATAGCAATCAGCCCCAGCATTTT. Its translation is CASSLWGDSNQPQHF. The variable domain in full, with the rest retrieved from reference TRBV7-2 and TRBJ1-5, is GAGVSQSPSNKVTEKGKDVELRCDPISGHTALYWYRQSLGQGLEFLIYFQGNSAPDKSGLPSDRFSAERTGGSVSTLTIQRTQQEDSAVYLCASSLWGDSNQPQHFGDGTRLSIL.

The chain carries TRBV11-2 and TRBJ2-7; 10 bases are a match to TRBD1. The CDR3 is 14 residues long. V was clipped by 6 bases and J by 2 bases; unmatched bases: 4. Germline CDR1 and CDR2: SGHAT and FQNNGV. This chain's CDR3 is CASRGQGRTYEQYF. As DNA, the CDR3 is TGTGCCAGCAGGGGACAGGGGAGAACCTACGAGCAGTACTTC.

V gene TRBV25-1 combines with J gene TRBJ2-6; no definite D call. The CDR3 has 16 amino acids. Germline CDR1 MGHDK, CDR2 SYGVNS. Trimming cost V 8 bases and J 5 bases, with 19 bases left between them. The CDR3 sequence is CASLSELGPRANVLTF. In DNA form, the CDR3 reads TGTGCCAGCCTATCGGAACTCGGACCGAGGGCCAACGTCCTGACTTTC.